Given below is one T cell receptor beta chain in context. The target antigen is unknown. This record belongs to a study of cytomegalovirus exposure and HLA in healthy donors. Regarding the study as a whole: HLA-A and HLA-B allele assignments for most subjects were reportedly predicted accurately using TCR beta sequences. Of the V segments, some could not be distinguished, including TRBV6-2 and TRBV6-3, and were excluded.

Germline CDR1 MNHNS, CDR2 SASEGT. V was pared by 3 bases and J by 2 bases, with 14 bases between. The CDR3 loop spans 16 amino acids. In the PCR, 60 Vbeta and 13 Jbeta primers were used. Original handling: Later analysis identified tens of millions of unique TCR beta chains, about 10 million shared. TCRdb keeps only in-frame clones here, not all; method: immunoSEQ multiplex PCR. V and J calls and clone size come straight from that table; D and trimming were deduced from the DNA. Of more than 85,000 clones detected, roughly 76% appear once; the ten largest clones hold approximately 2%. The rearrangement joins TRBV6-1 to TRBJ1-5; D is possibly TRBD1 (5 bases). Sequences were obtained from PBMCs. This TCR was recovered from a man aged 40-49 years in good health and CMV-seronegative. The CDR3 sequence is CASSDVAGTGNQPQHF. DNA for the CDR3: TGTGCCAGCAGTGACGTCGCGGGGACGGGCAATCAGCCCCAGCATTTT.